This TCR beta chain was profiled in a study of T cell responses to AZD1222 COVID-19 vaccine. About the research overall: Pooling was applied to second doses at about 4 or about 12 weeks.

For this clone: The antigen remains undetermined.

The repertoire was sequenced with immunoSEQ multiplex PCR; TCRdb's copy has only in-frame clones and lacks some. The data contain approximately 130,000 clones, over 90% of them singletons. General study findings and limits: Only a handful of AZD1222 recipients, several in all, had baseline seropositivity. The donor group comprised mostly white British people and more females; the analysis possibly underestimated clonal diversity. Spike was spanned by vaccine-associated CD4 TCRs, with dominance at 160-218 and 743-854.

Trimming shortened V by 3 bases and J by 2 bases, and 3 bases separated the two germline ends. From germline, CDR1 is KGHSH and CDR2 LQKENI. The CDR3 consists of 12 residues. The input for sequencing was peripheral blood, taken on day 0 of AZD1222 vaccination. The chain links TRBV18 to TRBJ2-3; D is ambiguous. This TCR came from an adult in good health. CDR3 coding DNA: TGTGCCAGCTCACCCACCACAGATACGCAGTATTTT. Translating gives CASSPTTDTQYF.